What follows are 32 T cell receptor beta chains derived from one specimen sequenced in a study of blood T cell repertoires in COVID-19 (dated by TCRdb to 2020 to 2022). The method behind the library was the immunoSEQ multiplex PCR assay. Held by TCRdb, this immuneACCESS table contains in-frame sequences only and omits some clones. Under half of the omission traces to an unresolved V gene where checked; the cause of the rest is unknown. The sample table shows about 170,000 clones, and approximately 87% are seen once. The ten largest clones take up approximately 3.3% of the sample. Sequencing input: peripheral blood. The receptors come from a man younger than 35 with active or convalescent COVID-19.

The chain recombines TRBV24-1 with TRBJ1-5, with 7 bases identical to TRBD1. Germline V gene lookup returns CDR1 KGHDR and CDR2 SFDVKD. V dropped 3 bases and J dropped 4; count of bases not matched to a gene: 8. There are 16 residues in the CDR3. CDR3 DNA: TGTGCCACCAGTGATGGGGGACAGAATTATAATCAGCCCCAGCATTTT. Translating it yields CATSDGGQNYNQPQHF.

The gene calls are TRBV4-1 and TRBJ2-1, with 8 bases that match TRBD2. V dropped 0 bases and J dropped 9; count of bases not matched to a gene: 10. The CDR3 covers 16 residues. Germline values: CDR1 MGHRA, CDR2 YSYEKL. The CDR3 DNA reads as TGCGCCAGCAGCCAAGATCGCAGCGCGGGACTAGTTGAGCAGTTCTTC. Its translation: CASSQDRSAGLVEQFF.

The V call is TRBV2, the J call TRBJ2-5; D not resolved. Trimming removed 5 bases from V and 0 bases from J, with 4 bases in between. This CDR3 contains 12 residues. CDR1 SNHLY and CDR2 FYNNEI come from the germline V gene. The CDR3: CASSQYQETQYF. CDR3 DNA: TGTGCCAGCAGTCAGTACCAAGAGACCCAGTACTTC.

This sequence joins TRBV18 and TRBJ1-3; tentative D call: TRBD1 (5 bases). The CDR3 consists of 12 residues. Germline CDR1 KGHSH, CDR2 LQKENI. With 3 bases removed from V and 9 bases from J, the gap between germline ends came to 9 bases. The CDR3 reads CASSPDSSTIYF. Written as DNA, the CDR3 is TGTGCCAGCTCACCCGACAGTAGCACCATATATTTT.

The V gene is TRBV4-3, the J gene TRBJ1-2; TRBD1 aligns across 7 bases. Germline V gene lookup returns CDR1 LGHNA and CDR2 YSLEER. The V gene end was trimmed by 4 bases and the J gene end by 4 bases; junction bases not matched to a gene: 9. The CDR3 has 15 residues. CDR3 amino acids: CASSPDRALVYGYTF. CDR3 DNA: TGCGCCAGCAGCCCCGACAGGGCCTTAGTCTATGGCTACACCTTC.

The rearrangement uses TRBV7-2 and TRBJ1-3; D perhaps matches TRBD1 (5 bases). In germline, CDR1 is SGHTA, CDR2 FQGNSA. This CDR3 spans 16 amino acids. V lost 2 bases and J 5 bases, leaving 16 bases between the germline ends. CDR3 protein: CASSLQGQQERNTIYF. DNA for the CDR3: TGTGCCAGCAGCTTACAGGGTCAACAGGAGCGAAACACCATATATTTT.

V gene TRBV5-1 combines with J gene TRBJ2-5; possible D gene TRBD2, 6 bases. From germline, CDR1 is SGHRS and CDR2 YFSETQ. The CDR3 has 14 residues. V lost 4 bases and J lost 2, with 12 bases in between. The CDR3 protein is CASSPVGGQETQYF. The CDR3 nucleotides are TGCGCCAGCAGCCCCGTGGGGGGACAAGAGACCCAGTACTTC.

This chain links TRBV6-5 with TRBJ1-1; 8 nucleotides line up with TRBD1. CDR3 length: 14 residues. The V segment lost 5 bases and the J segment 8 bases; nucleotides outside the gene matches: 10. Per germline, CDR1 MNHEY and CDR2 SVGAGI. In DNA form, the CDR3 reads TGTGCCAGCAGTCTAAGGGACAGGTCCATGGAAGCTTTCTTT. Protein sequence: CASSLRDRSMEAFF.

The rearrangement uses TRBV19 and TRBJ2-1, with a possible D match to TRBD2 (6 bases). V lost 2 bases and J 9 bases, leaving 17 bases between the germline ends. CDR1 is LNHDA and CDR2 is SQIVND in the germline V gene (reference sequence). The CDR3 sequence is 15 residues long. The CDR3 DNA is TGTGCCAGTAGTATACCCAAGCGGGTCGTCGGTGAGCAGTTCTTC. Residues: CASSIPKRVVGEQFF.

The sample holds one count of this clone. The rearrangement links TRBV9 to TRBJ1-2, with TRBD1 matching over 12 bases. This CDR3 is built from 14 residues. From germline, CDR1 is SGDLS and CDR2 YYNGEE. With V trimmed by 2 bases and J by 6 bases, 2 bases remained unmatched. The CDR3 here is CASSVRDRGHGYTF. The DNA of the CDR3 is TGTGCCAGCAGCGTCCGGGACAGGGGGCATGGCTACACCTTC.

The genes are TRBV24-1 and TRBJ2-1; D remains ambiguous. The CDR3 has 13 amino acids. CDR1 is KGHDR and CDR2 is SFDVKD in the germline V gene. Trimming took 0 bases from V and 12 from J, leaving 11 bases between them. CDR3 nucleotide sequence: TGTGCCACCAGTGATTTGCAAGTGCATAGGCAGTTCTTC. This encodes CATSDLQVHRQFF.

The chain links TRBV19 to TRBJ2-1; 7 bases are shared with TRBD2. Germline V CDR1 and CDR2: LNHDA, SQIVND (reference sequence). The junction had 2 bases not matched to a gene; V was cut back by 1 base and J by 5 bases. The CDR3 totals 14 residues. The CDR3 nucleotides are TGTGCCAGTAGTATAGGGCGGGGGAACAATGAGCAGTTCTTC. Protein product: CASSIGRGNNEQFF. The full variable domain, in which reference TRBV19 and TRBJ2-1 provide the parts outside the CDR3, is DGGITQSPKYLFRKEGQNVTLSCEQNLNHDAMYWYRQDPGQGLRLIYYSQIVNDFQKGDIAEGYSVSREKKESFPLTVTSAQKNPTAFYLCASSIGRGNNEQFFGPGTRLTVL.

The chain couples TRBV24-1 to TRBJ2-3; D may be TRBD1 (5 bases). The V gene's germline CDR1 is KGHDR and CDR2 SFDVKD. V was pared by 10 bases and J by 4 bases, with 8 bases between. The length of the CDR3 is 11 residues. The CDR3: CATGAADTQYF. The CDR3 coding sequence is TGTGCCACAGGGGCGGCAGATACGCAGTATTTT.

The rearrangement links TRBV12-3 or TRBV12-4 to TRBJ2-7; D not resolved. There are 13 residues in the CDR3. Trimming shortened V by 1 base and J by 3 bases, and 7 bases separated the two germline ends. CDR3 bases: TGTGCCAGCAGTTTAGGCCCTAGCTACGAGCAGTACGTC. Its protein is CASSLGPSYEQYV.

The chain recombines TRBV28 with TRBJ2-2; 8 bases align to TRBD1. J was trimmed by 7 bases and V by 3 bases; bases with no gene match: 7. The germline V gene has CDR1 MDHEN and CDR2 SYDVKM. The CDR3 is made up of 15 amino acids. In DNA form, the CDR3 reads TGTGCCAGCAGTTTCAGGACAGGGAGTATCGGGGAGCTGTTTTTT. Translation gives CASSFRTGSIGELFF.

The chain links TRBV6-5 to TRBJ2-5; 10 bases are a match to TRBD2. Germline CDR1 MNHEY, CDR2 SVGAGI. V shed 10 bases, J shed 5 bases, and the junction held 13 bases outside the gene matches. The CDR3 contains 15 residues. For the CDR3, the DNA is TGTGCCAAGCTAAGGACTAGCGGAATCGGGGAGACCCAGTACTTC. This gives the protein CAKLRTSGIGETQYF.

The gene calls are TRBV27 and TRBJ2-7; D perhaps matches TRBD2 (5 bases). Germline CDR1 is MNHEY and CDR2 is SMNVEV (reference sequence). V shed 5 bases and J shed 3 bases, with 20 bases lying between them. The CDR3 contains 16 residues. For the CDR3, the DNA is TGTGCCAGCAGTGAAACCGGGGTGGAGTTAATCTACGAGCAGTACTTC. It is translated as CASSETGVELIYEQYF.

V and J are TRBV6-5 and TRBJ1-1, with a tentative D call TRBD1 (5 bases). The V gene's germline CDR1 is MNHEY and CDR2 SVGAGI. This CDR3 region has 14 residues. V was shortened by 10 bases and J by 4 bases, with 19 bases between the two germline ends. CDR3 sequence reads: CATRATDLRTEAFF. The CDR3 DNA follows: TGTGCCACCCGTGCGACAGACCTGCGCACTGAAGCTTTCTTT.

This clone occurred a few times. The V gene is TRBV12-3 or TRBV12-4, the J gene TRBJ1-2, with D maybe TRBD1 (5 bases). The CDR3 runs to 13 residues. With 7 bases removed from V and 4 bases from J, the gap between germline ends came to 13 bases. Here the CDR3 reads CASMGGGVYGYTF. The CDR3 bases are TGTGCCAGCATGGGGGGAGGCGTCTATGGCTACACCTTC.

J is TRBJ1-3 and V is TRBV7-2; D uncertain. The CDR3 sequence is 17 residues long. Germline V CDR1 and CDR2: SGHTA, FQGNSA. V gave up 1 base and J gave up 2 bases, with 15 bases separating them. CDR3 loop: CASSLEARRATGNTIYF. The CDR3 nucleotides read TGTGCCAGCAGCTTAGAGGCCAGGCGGGCTACTGGAAACACCATATATTTT.

The V call is TRBV18, the J call TRBJ1-6; D unclear. The CDR3 sequence is 14 residues long. Germline values: CDR1 KGHSH, CDR2 LQKENI. Trimming stripped 6 bases from V and 4 bases from J, with 10 bases between. The CDR3 bases are TGTGCCAGCTCCACTCCGGTGTATAATTCACCCCTCCACTTT. This translates into CASSTPVYNSPLHF.

This chain connects TRBV24-1 to TRBJ2-5, with a possible D match to TRBD1 (6 bases). The CDR3 runs 15 residues. V was clipped by 3 bases and J by 5 bases, with 15 bases between them. CDR1 is KGHDR and CDR2 is SFDVKD in the germline V gene. The CDR3 DNA sequence: TGTGCCACCAGTGATCCCCAGGCAGGGGTCGAGACCCAGTACTTC. Translated, it gives CATSDPQAGVETQYF.

The rearrangement joins TRBV25-1 to TRBJ1-2, with D hard to call. V shed 3 bases and J shed 4 bases, with 15 bases lying between them. The CDR3 loop spans 15 amino acids. Germline V gene sequence: CDR1 MGHDK, CDR2 SYGVNS. The CDR3 loop reads CASSDMNGGIYGYTF. CDR3 sequence (DNA): TGTGCCAGCAGTGACATGAATGGCGGCATCTATGGCTACACCTTC.

This sequence joins TRBV7-7 and TRBJ1-3; D is uncertain. CDR1 is SSHAT and CDR2 is FNYEAQ in the germline V gene (reference sequence). V lost 5 bases and J lost 0, with 8 bases in between. This CDR3 has 14 residues. CDR3 residues: CASSPSGSGNTIYF. CDR3 DNA sequence: TGTGCCAGCAGCCCGTCGGGCTCTGGAAACACCATATATTTT.

V is TRBV5-1 and J is TRBJ1-2; 10 bases map to TRBD1. V dropped 2 bases and J dropped 7; count of bases not matched to a gene: 11. The CDR3 consists of 16 residues. From germline, CDR1 is SGHRS and CDR2 YFSETQ. CDR3 nucleotide sequence: TGCGCCAGCAGCTTCACAGGCGGGGACAGGGGAGCTGGCTACACCTTC. As protein: CASSFTGGDRGAGYTF.

V usage is TRBV7-2 and J usage is TRBJ2-2; maybe TRBD2 (5 bases). From germline, CDR1 is SGHTA and CDR2 FQGNSA. With 2 bases removed from V and 6 bases from J, the gap between germline ends came to 10 bases. This CDR3 contains 14 residues. The CDR3 here is CASSLRGRSGELFF. In nucleotides, the CDR3 is TGTGCCAGCAGCTTAAGAGGGAGATCCGGGGAGCTGTTTTTT.

The chain has TRBV10-3 and TRBJ1-1; D not resolved. Trimming took off 2 bases at V and 9 bases at J, with 19 bases between the two ends. The length of the CDR3 is 15 residues. From germline, CDR1 is ENHRY and CDR2 SYGVKD. For the CDR3, the DNA is TGTGCCATCAGTGAGGTGGAGGGTCTCAAGGAGAAAGCTTTCTTT. Translated: CAISEVEGLKEKAFF.

This clone was recorded only once. The chain links TRBV5-1 to TRBJ2-3; TRBD1 agrees at 8 bases. The V gene's germline CDR1 is SGHRS and CDR2 YFSETQ. CDR3 length: 15 residues. Trimming cost V 0 bases and J 4 bases; bases outside gene matches: 4. CDR3 DNA: TGCGCCAGCAGCTTGGCGGACAGGGTAGCAGATACGCAGTATTTT. Its translation: CASSLADRVADTQYF.

The rearrangement links TRBV28 to TRBJ2-7, with 7 nucleotides matching TRBD1. After removal of 4 bases from V and 2 bases from J, the junction contained 8 bases not matched to a gene. The length of the CDR3 is 15 residues. Germline values: CDR1 MDHEN, CDR2 SYDVKM. DNA of the CDR3: TGTGCCAGCAGTTCTACAGGGGTAATAACCTACGAGCAGTACGTC. Protein: CASSSTGVITYEQYV.

This clone was detected once. The gene calls are TRBV14 and TRBJ1-2; D unresolved. The CDR3 covers 13 residues. Germline assignment: CDR1 SGHDN and CDR2 FVKESK. V was shortened by 0 bases and J by 4 bases, with 6 bases between the two germline ends. The CDR3 reads CASSQESLYGYTF. The DNA of the CDR3 is TGTGCCAGCAGCCAAGAATCCCTCTATGGCTACACCTTC.

V usage is TRBV7-2 and J usage is TRBJ2-5, with TRBD2 identical over 8 bases. This CDR3 region has 15 residues. Germline assignment: CDR1 SGHTA and CDR2 FQGNSA. J lost 2 bases, V lost 3 bases, and 5 bases had no gene match. The CDR3 is CASSFPASGQETQYF. CDR3 nucleotides: TGTGCCAGCAGCTTTCCGGCTAGCGGGCAAGAGACCCAGTACTTC.

The chain couples TRBV4-3 to TRBJ1-1; tentative D call: TRBD1 (6 bases). Trimming removed 0 bases at V and 7 bases at J, with 15 bases between. From germline, CDR1 is LGHNA and CDR2 YSLEER. CDR3 length: 15 residues. CDR3 nucleotide sequence: TGCGCCAGCAGCCAAGAGGGGTACAGGGCAGGTGAAGCTTTCTTT. Translation gives CASSQEGYRAGEAFF.